This T cell receptor (beta chain) was captured by sequencing in a study of T cell responses to AZD1222 COVID-19 vaccine. The data were produced by immunoSEQ multiplex PCR, yet TCRdb's version contains in-frame clones alone and is incomplete. The table has around 130,000 clones, about 88% seen once; the top ten hold about 9.5%. V shed 4 bases and J shed 4 bases, with 14 bases lying between them. Germline-derived CDR1 and CDR2 are MGHRA and YSYEKL. CDR3 length equals 15 residues. V gene TRBV4-1 combines with J gene TRBJ1-5; D not resolved. The source of this sequence is an adult who received the AZD1222 COVID-19 vaccine. The input for sequencing was peripheral blood, taken 28 days after the second AZD1222 dose. Here the CDR3 reads CASSPIGRTNQPQHF. The CDR3 DNA reads as TGCGCCAGCAGCCCCATTGGACGGACGAATCAGCCCCAGCATTTT.